The 26 T cell receptor beta chains presented below share a single source sample, sequenced in a study of human T cells and chemical hapten exposure. Time point reported: pre-sensitization, week 0. Described treatment: therapeutic diphenylcyclopropenone sensitization with weekly scalp DPC. Each CDR3 protein gets one entry after TCRdb re-called the RACE reads with MiXCR. The repertoire holds around 300,000 distinct CDR3 sequences, with 5.5% as singletons. Sequenced here: whole blood, sampled in connection with sensitization to the hapten diphenylcyclopropenone (DPC). These receptor sequences come from a woman aged 18-29 years with alopecia areata. Some clones in this sample may be carry-over from other donors' samples.

This clonotype came up many times. The J gene is TRBJ1-1, the V gene TRBV29-1; no reliable D call. CDR3 length equals 11 residues. Trimming cost V 0 bases and J 5 bases, with 4 bases left between them. Germline V gene sequence: CDR1 SQVTM, CDR2 ANQGSEA. The DNA of the CDR3 is TGCAGCGTTGAAGAGGAGACTGAAGCTTTCTTT. Its protein is CSVEEETEAFF.

There are a few counts of this clonotype. The CDR3 loop is CASSTGDEQYF. CDR3 bases: TGTGCCAGCAGTACGGGGGACGAGCAGTACTTC. The genes are TRBV25-1 and TRBJ2-7, with D tentatively TRBD2 (6 bases). CDR3 length: 11 amino acids. Looked up from germline, CDR1 is MGHDK and CDR2 is SYGVNS. Trimming pared 5 bases from V and 5 bases from J, leaving 7 bases between.

The sample holds many counts of this clonotype. The J gene is TRBJ1-2, the V gene TRBV7-8; a possible D gene is TRBD1 (6 bases). CDR3 length: 16 amino acids. The germline V gene has CDR1 SGHVS and CDR2 FQNEAQ. Between the trimmed V and J ends, which lost 2 bases and 3 bases, there was a span of 16 bases. The CDR3 nucleotides are TGTGCCAGCAGCTTAAGGGGGACAAACTCCGACTATGGCTACACCTTC. This encodes CASSLRGTNSDYGYTF.

This clonotype was seen only a few times. At one end the junction does not follow the germline gene, possibly because of a read error. The chain employs TRBV7-9 and TRBJ2-1; 11 positions agree with TRBD2. This CDR3 is built from 15 residues. The germline CDR1 and CDR2 sequences are SEHNR and FQNEAQ (reference sequence). This CDR3 reads CASSVGLADWNELLF. CDR3 sequence (DNA): TGTGCCAGCAGCGTGGGACTAGCGGACTGGAATGAGCTGCTCTTC.

The chain carries TRBV18 and TRBJ1-1; D possibly corresponds to TRBD1 (6 bases). The CDR3 extends over 16 amino acids. Trimming stripped 3 bases from V and 1 base from J, with 15 bases between. The germline V gene encodes CDR1 KGHSH and CDR2 LQKENI. The CDR3 DNA reads TGTGCCAGCTCACCCTACAGGGAATCCAAGAACACTGAAGCTTTCTTT. It is translated as CASSPYRESKNTEAFF.

This clonotype was seen a handful of times. CDR3 sequence: CASRSRPGGAKNIQYF. The CDR3 DNA reads TGTGCAAGTCGCTCGCGACCTGGGGGAGCCAAAAACATTCAGTACTTC. The chain employs TRBV12-2 and TRBJ2-4; no DNA check was done on the table's D call, TRBD1. TRBV12-2 is annotated as a pseudogene. This CDR3 comprises 16 residues.

This clonotype was counted at least ten times. The V gene is TRBV29-1, the J gene TRBJ2-7; D assignment may be TRBD1 or TRBD2 (5 bases each). V was trimmed by 3 bases and J by 6 bases, leaving 15 bases between them. Germline-derived CDR1 and CDR2 are SQVTM and ANQGSEA. The CDR3 length is 13 residues. CDR3 loop: CSVDTGTISEQYF. As DNA, the CDR3 is TGCAGCGTTGATACCGGGACGATTAGCGAGCAGTACTTC.

The rearrangement uses TRBV7-2 and TRBJ1-4; D is perhaps TRBD1 (6 bases). CDR1 SGHTA and CDR2 FQGNSA come from the germline V gene. The V end was cut by 5 bases, the J end by 8 bases, with 15 bases between. The CDR3 spans 14 residues. CDR3 region: CASSPNREWEKLFF. The CDR3 DNA follows: TGTGCCAGCAGCCCTAACAGGGAGTGGGAAAAACTGTTTTTT.

This clonotype was seen at least ten times. This sequence joins TRBV12-2 and TRBJ2-7; TRBD1 is the table's D call and was not checked against the DNA. TRBV12-2 is shown as a pseudogene. The CDR3 has 17 amino acids. The CDR3 DNA reads as TGTGCAAGTCGCTTGCTTCTGGACAGGGACTCTGAGGGCGAGCAGTACTTC. Translating gives CASRLLLDRDSEGEQYF.

There are many counts of this clonotype. The gene calls are TRBV6-1 and TRBJ1-2, with a weak D call TRBD1 (5 bases). This CDR3 contains 15 residues. Germline-derived CDR1 and CDR2 are MNHNS and SASEGT. V dropped 2 bases and J dropped 2 bases, with 12 bases sitting between them. The CDR3 sequence is CASSERGRQNYGYTF. Here the CDR3 DNA reads TGTGCCAGCAGTGAACGGGGCAGGCAGAACTATGGCTACACCTTC.

This clonotype was observed at least ten times. The chain couples TRBV4-2 to TRBJ1-2; possible D gene TRBD1, 5 bases. The germline gives CDR1 LGHNA, CDR2 YNFKEQ. Trimming stripped 1 base from V and 2 bases from J, with 8 bases between. The CDR3 contains 14 residues. CDR3 coding DNA: TGTGCCAGCAGCCAAGTAGGGGTGAACTATGGCTACACCTTC. Protein sequence: CASSQVGVNYGYTF.

Ten or more counts support this clonotype. The chain employs TRBV6-5 and TRBJ2-1; no definite D call. V lost 4 bases and J 2 bases, leaving 6 bases between the germline ends. CDR1 MNHEY and CDR2 SVGAGI come from the germline V gene. The CDR3 covers 13 residues. CDR3 sequence: CASSSVAYNEQFF. The CDR3 DNA is TGTGCCAGCAGTTCGGTAGCCTACAATGAGCAGTTCTTC.

The sample holds many counts of this clonotype. This rearrangement joins TRBV12-3 or TRBV12-4 to TRBJ2-7; D is unresolved. The CDR3 extends over 13 amino acids. Trimming removed 3 bases from V and 3 bases from J, with 9 bases in between. The CDR3 region has the DNA TGTGCCAGCAGTTTTGGGCAGGACTACGAGCAGTACTTC. Its translation is CASSFGQDYEQYF.

The chain carries TRBV19 and TRBJ1-5; 9 bases fit TRBD1. The CDR3 runs 15 residues. Per germline, CDR1 LNHDA and CDR2 SQIVND (reference sequence). The junction had 5 bases not matched to a gene; V was cut back by 4 bases and J by 4 bases. For the CDR3, the DNA is TGTGCCAGTAGTAGGACAGGGGAAGGGAATCAGCCCCAGCATTTT. Protein: CASSRTGEGNQPQHF.

This clonotype was picked up many times. The chain recombines TRBV10-3 with TRBJ1-5; 10 bases agree with TRBD1. With 10 bases clipped from V and 7 bases from J, the junction kept 7 bases outside the gene matches. The CDR3 has 13 amino acids. The germline V gene has CDR1 ENHRY and CDR2 SYGVKD. CDR3 in DNA: TGTGCCAGCGGACAGGGGGAGAGGCAGCCCCAGCATTTT. Residues: CASGQGERQPQHF.

This clonotype was counted between two and nine times. The rearrangement uses TRBV5-4 and TRBJ2-3, with TRBD2 identical over 8 bases. Germline CDR1 SGHNT, CDR2 YYREEE (reference sequence). J was trimmed by 3 bases and V by 5 bases; bases with no gene match: 8. This CDR3 spans 15 amino acids. The CDR3 loop reads CASRPRTSWTDTQYF. The CDR3 coding sequence is TGTGCCAGCAGACCCCGGACTAGCTGGACAGATACGCAGTATTTT. Looking up the rest from reference TRBV5-4 and TRBJ2-3 gives the full variable domain: ETGVTQSPTHLIKTRGQQVTLRCSSQSGHNTVSWYQQALGQGPQFIFQYYREEENGRGNFPPRFSGLQFPNYSSELNVNALELDDSALYLCASRPRTSWTDTQYFGPGTRLTVL.

Note on this clonotype: A single base separates this from a much larger clone, so it may be a read error. This chain uses TRBV2 with TRBJ2-7, with 9 bases lining up with TRBD1. From germline, CDR1 is SNHLY and CDR2 FYNNEI. V gave up 7 bases and J gave up 7 bases; unmatched junction bases: 8. The CDR3 runs 13 residues. CDR3 sequence reads: CASTGQGLWEQYF. CDR3 DNA: TGTGCCAGCACGGGACAGGGTTTATGGGAGCAGTACTTC.

This chain links TRBV13 with TRBJ1-6; 8 bases are a match to TRBD1. Germline assignment: CDR1 PRHDT and CDR2 FYEKMQ (reference sequence). The CDR3 is 15 residues long. V gave up 5 bases and J gave up 10 bases; unmatched junction bases: 10. This CDR3 is CASSPRDRRGSPLHF. The CDR3, as DNA: TGTGCCAGCAGCCCTAGGGACAGGCGCGGGTCACCCCTCCACTTT.

This clonotype was observed at least ten times. The chain has TRBV9 and TRBJ2-7; 9 bases are a match to TRBD1. V lost 0 bases to trimming and J lost 3 bases; unmatched junction nucleotides: 7. Germline V lookup: CDR1 SGDLS, CDR2 YYNGEE. This CDR3 spans 16 amino acids. CDR3 loop: CASSVAPGQGNYEQYF. DNA for the CDR3: TGTGCCAGCAGCGTAGCTCCGGGACAGGGAAACTACGAGCAGTACTTC.

The rearrangement links TRBV28 to TRBJ2-7, with 7 bases identical to TRBD1. V was clipped by 7 bases and J by 6 bases; unmatched bases: 12. Germline CDR1 MDHEN, CDR2 SYDVKM. The CDR3 length is 14 residues. CDR3 DNA: TGTGCCAGCACGTCCGGGACAGTCCTCGGCGAGCAGTACTTC. Its translation: CASTSGTVLGEQYF.

This clonotype was detected ten times or more. The chain links TRBV6-2 or TRBV6-3 to TRBJ2-2; D unclear. The CDR3 runs 17 residues. Per germline, CDR1 MNHEY and CDR2 SVGEGT. Deletions cut 0 bases from V and 5 bases from J, with 16 bases between. As DNA, the CDR3 is TGTGCCAGCAGTTACTCTGGTGTCAGAAAACTGACCGGGGAGCTGTTTTTT. Translation: CASSYSGVRKLTGELFF.

This clonotype was detected only a few times. The J gene is TRBJ2-5, the V gene TRBV29-1; tentative D call: TRBD1 (7 bases). Trimming pared 6 bases from V and 2 bases from J, leaving 13 bases between. The CDR3 consists of 13 residues. Germline values: CDR1 SQVTM, CDR2 ANQGSEA. The CDR3 here is CSVGRGAQETQYF. The CDR3 DNA reads TGCAGCGTCGGCAGGGGGGCGCAAGAGACCCAGTACTTC.

This clonotype was found many times. The V call is TRBV28, the J call TRBJ2-5; TRBD1 might be the D (6 bases). This CDR3 contains 16 residues. Germline CDR1 and CDR2: MDHEN and SYDVKM. The ends were cut back, 2 bases at V and 4 bases at J, with 17 bases in the middle. The CDR3 DNA follows: TGTGCCAGCAGTTTAACGGGACAATCGTTTAGAGAGACCCAGTACTTC. It codes for CASSLTGQSFRETQYF. Complete variable domain (other parts from reference TRBV28 and TRBJ2-5): DVKVTQSSRYLVKRTGEKVFLECVQDMDHENMFWYRQDPGLGLRLIYFSYDVKMKEKGDIPEGYSVSREKKERFSLILESASTNQTSMYLCASSLTGQSFRETQYFGPGTRLLVL.

This clonotype was counted at least ten times. The CDR3 sequence is CASSPMGGASTDTQYF. In DNA form, the CDR3 reads TGTGCCAGCAGCCCTATGGGAGGGGCTAGCACAGATACGCAGTATTTT. The chain is built from TRBV7-6 and TRBJ2-3; 7 bases line up with TRBD2. Germline assignment: CDR1 SGHVS and CDR2 FNYEAQ. This CDR3 is built from 16 residues. V dropped 5 bases and J dropped 0; count of bases not matched to a gene: 8.

This clonotype was seen ten or more times. The DNA for the CDR3 is TGTGCCAGCAGTTTGGGCTATGAAGAGACCCAGTACTTC. It translates to CASSLGYEETQYF. This chain connects TRBV28 to TRBJ2-5, with D unresolved. The V end lost 3 bases, the J end lost 3 bases, and 8 bases lay between the germline ends. Germline CDR1 is MDHEN and CDR2 is SYDVKM. The CDR3 is 13 residues long. The full variable domain, rest sourced from reference TRBV28 and TRBJ2-5, is DVKVTQSSRYLVKRTGEKVFLECVQDMDHENMFWYRQDPGLGLRLIYFSYDVKMKEKGDIPEGYSVSREKKERFSLILESASTNQTSMYLCASSLGYEETQYFGPGTRLLVL.

This clonotype qualifies as medium-sized. The chain combines TRBV6-1 with TRBJ2-7, with D hard to call. The CDR3 is made up of 16 amino acids. CDR1 is MNHNS and CDR2 is SASEGT in the germline V gene. Trimming left V 3 bases short and J 1 base short, with 16 bases between. The CDR3 bases are TGTGCCAGCAGTGAGGAGCCGGGCAGTATTTCCTACGAGCAGTACTTC. Translated, it gives CASSEEPGSISYEQYF.